The clone carrying this TCR beta chain was seen once. This record belongs to a study of blood T cell repertoires in COVID-19. Study details: Samples came from the United States, Italy and Spain, spanning acute and convalescent COVID-19.

This CDR3 region has 15 residues. From germline, CDR1 is MDHEN and CDR2 SYDVKM. V was clipped by 5 bases and J by 4 bases, with 17 bases between them. Authors' analysis steps: It was from reference gene primer amplification that nucleated cell counts were estimated. Only in-frame clones appear in the TCRdb table, and some are missing; sequencing was by immunoSEQ multiplex PCR. The DNA gave D and trimming, while V, J and clone size come from that table. The top ten hold about 4.6% of the sample, which has roughly 300,000 clones, 65% to 90% seen once. Donors were grouped by their self-reported clinical history. Two consecutive negative NP/OP PCR tests, clearance, or resolved symptoms defined Cohort 3 recovery.

The chain has TRBV28 and TRBJ1-1; possible D gene TRBD1, 5 bases. Sequenced material: PBMCs or T cells enriched from blood (not recorded which). The TCR originated in a man aged 25-45 years who had recovered from COVID-19. The DNA for the CDR3 is TGTGCCAGCAGTCCAAGTCCCTCAGGGTTCACTGAAGCTTTCTTT. As protein: CASSPSPSGFTEAFF.